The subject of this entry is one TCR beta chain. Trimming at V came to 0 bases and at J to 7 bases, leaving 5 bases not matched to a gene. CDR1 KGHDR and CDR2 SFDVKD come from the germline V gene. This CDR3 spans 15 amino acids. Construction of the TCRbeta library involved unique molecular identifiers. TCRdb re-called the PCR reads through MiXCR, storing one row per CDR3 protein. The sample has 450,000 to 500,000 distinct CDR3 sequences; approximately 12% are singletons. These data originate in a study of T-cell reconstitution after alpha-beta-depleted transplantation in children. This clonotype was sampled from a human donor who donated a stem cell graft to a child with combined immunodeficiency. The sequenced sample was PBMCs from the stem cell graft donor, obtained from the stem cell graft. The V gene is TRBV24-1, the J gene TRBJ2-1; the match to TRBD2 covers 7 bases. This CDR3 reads CATSDLHASGNEQFF. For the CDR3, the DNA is TGTGCCACCAGTGATTTGCATGCTAGCGGTAATGAGCAGTTCTTC.